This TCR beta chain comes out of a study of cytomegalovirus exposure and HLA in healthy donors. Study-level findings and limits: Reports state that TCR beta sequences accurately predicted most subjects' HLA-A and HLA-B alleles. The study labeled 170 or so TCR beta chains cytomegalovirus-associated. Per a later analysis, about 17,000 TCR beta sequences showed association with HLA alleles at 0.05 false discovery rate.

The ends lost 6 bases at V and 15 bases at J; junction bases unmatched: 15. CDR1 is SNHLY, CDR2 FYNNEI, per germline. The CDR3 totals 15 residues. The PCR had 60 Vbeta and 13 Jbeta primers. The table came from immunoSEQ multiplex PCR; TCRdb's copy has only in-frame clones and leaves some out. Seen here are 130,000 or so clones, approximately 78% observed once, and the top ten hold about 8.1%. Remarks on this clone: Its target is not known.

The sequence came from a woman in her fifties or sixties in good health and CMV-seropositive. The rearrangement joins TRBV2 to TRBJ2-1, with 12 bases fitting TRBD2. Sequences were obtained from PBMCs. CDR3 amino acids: CASRSRTSGTGRVFF. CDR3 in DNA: TGTGCCAGCAGGTCCAGGACTAGCGGGACGGGACGGGTGTTCTTC.